This T cell receptor (beta chain) was profiled in a study of blood T cell repertoires in COVID-19. Study-level background: Samples came from the United States, Italy and Spain, spanning acute and convalescent COVID-19. The cDNA or gDNA used as material had been derived from T cells, B-cell-depleted T cells, or PBMCs.

Original methodology: Amplified reference gene primers provided the basis for estimating nucleated cell counts. The method was immunoSEQ multiplex PCR; TCRdb's version includes in-frame clones alone and lacks a portion of them. V and J calls and clone size follow that table, whereas D and trimming were derived from the DNA. The sample has tens of thousands of clones, about 89% seen once. J lost 6 bases, V lost 0 bases, and 11 bases had no gene match. CDR1 and CDR2 from the germline V gene are SGDLS and YYNGEE. The CDR3 sequence is 18 residues long. This TCR derives from a human donor in a cohort sampled during active COVID-19. Sequenced material: peripheral blood. The J gene is TRBJ2-1, the V gene TRBV9; TRBD2 matches at 11 bases. CDR3 nucleotides: TGTGCCAGCAGCGTAGCAGGCGGGGGACTAGCGGAGATCAATGAGCAGTTCTTC. Protein: CASSVAGGGLAEINEQFF.